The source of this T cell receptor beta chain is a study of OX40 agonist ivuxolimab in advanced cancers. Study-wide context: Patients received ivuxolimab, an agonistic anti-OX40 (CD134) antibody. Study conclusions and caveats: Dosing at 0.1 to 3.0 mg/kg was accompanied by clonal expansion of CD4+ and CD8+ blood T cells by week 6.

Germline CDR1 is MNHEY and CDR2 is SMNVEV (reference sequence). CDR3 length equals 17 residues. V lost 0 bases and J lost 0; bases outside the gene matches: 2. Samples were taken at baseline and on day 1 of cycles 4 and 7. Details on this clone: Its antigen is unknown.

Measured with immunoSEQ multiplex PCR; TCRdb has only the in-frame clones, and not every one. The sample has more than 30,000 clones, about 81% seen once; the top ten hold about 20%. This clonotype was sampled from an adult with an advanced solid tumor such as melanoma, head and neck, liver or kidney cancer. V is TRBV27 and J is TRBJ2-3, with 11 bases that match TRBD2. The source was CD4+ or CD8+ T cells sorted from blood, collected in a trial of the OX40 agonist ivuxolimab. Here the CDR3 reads CASSLSLAGGSTDTQYF. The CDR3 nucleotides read TGTGCCAGCAGTTTATCGTTAGCGGGAGGGAGCACAGATACGCAGTATTTT.